This entry features one T cell receptor beta chain sequence. This entry comes from a study of shared clonotypes between healthy human individuals. Across the whole study: Three plates were used per donor for CD4 naive, three for CD4 memory, two for CD8 naive and one for CD8 memory.

The CDR3 is 16 residues long. CDR1 SEHNR and CDR2 FQNEAQ come from the germline V gene (reference sequence). V gave up 2 bases and J gave up 2 bases, with 10 bases separating them. The naive CD8 fraction comprised CD45RO-negative cells positively selected for CCR7 and excluded terminally differentiated effector memory CD45RA+ cells. The assay was immunoSEQ multiplex PCR, and TCRdb's table has in-frame clones only and misses some. Here the sample spans around 700,000 clones, around 92% being singletons. The rearrangement links TRBV7-9 to TRBJ2-6, with unresolved D. Sequenced material: naive CD8+ T cells sorted from blood. The TCR was taken from a man in his thirties or forties in good health. The CDR3 protein is CASSLRSEPGANVLTF. CDR3 sequence (DNA): TGTGCCAGCAGCTTAAGGTCCGAGCCTGGGGCCAACGTCCTGACTTTC.